This T cell receptor (beta chain) originates from a study of blood T cell repertoires in COVID-19 (dated by TCRdb to the early 2020s). Notes on the research overall: The collaborator samples originated in the United States, Italy and Spain and spanned the acute and convalescent phases of COVID-19. The material from the prospective study consisted of cDNA or gDNA derived from T cells, B-cell-depleted T cells, or PBMCs. Deeply sampled blood TCRbeta repertoires from subjects exposed to, actively infected with, or recovered from COVID-19 were included in the dataset. The repertoires were made available in a free public database intended to serve as a resource for research on the immune response to SARS-CoV-2. Samples were obtained from the ongoing ImmuneRACE study (first 160 participants) and from about 1,300 subjects provided by 6 global collaborators. Nearly every sample came with metadata listing a de-identified subject ID, COVID-19 status, age in years and sex. Where available, HLA class I and class II types were obtained from metadata supplied by the sample provider rather than from assay-based typing.

Notes on this clone: Its antigen specificity is not known. No base-level quality is on record; no much larger clone is a single base apart.

The immunoSEQ Assay, a bias-controlled multiplex PCR, was used to amplify TCRbeta CDR3 regions from genomic DNA. In the authors' own workflow: Within the assay, amplification of reference gene primers was used to estimate how many nucleated cells each sample contained. To quantify the absolute abundance of each unique TCRbeta CDR3 rearrangement, sequence reads were collapsed and filtered. For each sample, productive Simpson clonality was calculated as the square root of Simpson's diversity index over productive rearrangements. TCRdb limited this immuneACCESS table to in-frame rearrangements with V and J called. A share of clones is missing; checked studies link under half to unresolved V genes, and the rest is unexplained. The V and J calls and clone size were taken over from that table, and D and trimming were inferred from the DNA. This sample is represented by fewer than 500,000 clones; around 90% of them were singletons. The top ten clones comprise 0.7% to 1% of the sample.

One collaborating source in Seattle enrolled patients while the patients were actively infected and followed the patients over time throughout the course of disease. Each collaborating institution followed its own protocols to collect whole blood in K2EDTA tubes. For TCRbeta analysis, collaborator samples were shipped as frozen whole blood, as isolated PBMCs, or as DNA extracted from either sample type. Study-wide findings and limitations: The amount of clinical and demographic metadata varied by source and participant and was provided uncurated.

This receptor was obtained from a man aged 18 to 35 with COVID-19, enrolled during active disease. Sequenced: peripheral blood.

The CDR3: CASRYRGPPDTQYF. At the DNA level, the sequence is TGTGCCAGCAGGTACAGGGGGCCCCCAGATACGCAGTATTTT. This sequence uses TRBV5-5 and TRBJ2-3; 9 nucleotides in the junction match TRBD1. Reading the germline V gene (reference sequence) gives CDR1 SGHKS and CDR2 YYEKEE. The CDR3 contains 14 residues, cysteine and phenylalanine counted. Solely the CDR3 DNA is kept, with 42 bases framed from the first base. Trimming leaves V shorter by 5 bases and J shorter by 4 bases, with the junction holding 5 bases beyond the gene matches.